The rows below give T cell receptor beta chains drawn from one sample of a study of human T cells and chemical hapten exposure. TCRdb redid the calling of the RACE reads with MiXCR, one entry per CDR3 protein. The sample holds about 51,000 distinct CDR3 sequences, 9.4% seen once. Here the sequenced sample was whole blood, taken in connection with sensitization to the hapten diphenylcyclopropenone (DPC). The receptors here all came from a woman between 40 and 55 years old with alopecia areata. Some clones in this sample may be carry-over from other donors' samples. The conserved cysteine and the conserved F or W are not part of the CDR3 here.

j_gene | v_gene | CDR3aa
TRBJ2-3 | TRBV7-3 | ASNVAGGKTTQY
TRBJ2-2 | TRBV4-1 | ASSQALLAGGPTGELF
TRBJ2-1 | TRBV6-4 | ASSESGTSNEQF
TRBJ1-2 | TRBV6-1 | ASSLYREPNYGYT
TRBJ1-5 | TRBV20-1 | SATGIQVNQPQH
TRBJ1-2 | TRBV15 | ATSRDRGYGYT
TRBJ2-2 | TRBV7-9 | ASSFGSGGLFTGELF
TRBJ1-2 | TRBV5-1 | ASSKSQGSSGYT
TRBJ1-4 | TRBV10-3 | AISEKSRGTTNEKLF
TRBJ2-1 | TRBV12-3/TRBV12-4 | ASSWGLAGGYNEQF
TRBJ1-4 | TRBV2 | ASSYRGLNEKLF
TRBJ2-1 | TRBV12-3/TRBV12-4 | ASSWGRNEQF
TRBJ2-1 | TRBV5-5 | ASSLLSGAYNEQF
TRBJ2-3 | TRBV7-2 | ASSSDSGGLLDTQY
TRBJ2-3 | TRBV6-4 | ASSDGATDTQY
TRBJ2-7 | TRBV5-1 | ASSLALAGGSNYEQY
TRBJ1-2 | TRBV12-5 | ASGTGQGGNYGYT
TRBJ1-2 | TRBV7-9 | ASSQDGIYGYT
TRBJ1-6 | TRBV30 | AWSPDYNSPLH
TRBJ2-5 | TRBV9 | ASSVDSGEQETQY
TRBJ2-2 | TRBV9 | ASSEGDTGELF
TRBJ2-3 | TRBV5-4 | ASSLVVASESTDTQY
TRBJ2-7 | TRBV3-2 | ASSQGPGLSEQY
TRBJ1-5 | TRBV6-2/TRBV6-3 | ASQVGGQPQH
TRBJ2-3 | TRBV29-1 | STGLAGMSDTQY
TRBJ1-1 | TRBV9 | ASSPQGAHTEAF
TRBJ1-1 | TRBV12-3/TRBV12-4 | ASTSLPGRMNTEAF
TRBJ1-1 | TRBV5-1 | ASSADTGFTEAF
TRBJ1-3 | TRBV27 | ASSLVGGPGNTIY
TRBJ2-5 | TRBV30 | AWRPTHQETQY
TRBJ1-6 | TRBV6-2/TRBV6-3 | ASSSGTDTSPLH
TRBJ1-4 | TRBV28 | ASSRTGANEKLF
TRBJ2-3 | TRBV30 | AWSGESTDTQY
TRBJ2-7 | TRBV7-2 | ASSLGTGGRSSYEQY
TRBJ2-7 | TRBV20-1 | SARDQGRGSYEQY
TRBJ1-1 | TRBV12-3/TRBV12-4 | ASSRDRSTEAF
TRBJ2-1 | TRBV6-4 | ASSESGGAGNEQF
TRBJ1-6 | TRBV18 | ASSPLTGDESPLH
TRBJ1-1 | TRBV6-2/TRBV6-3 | ASIHRGTAGTEAF
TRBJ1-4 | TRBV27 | ASSLVDRGEKLF
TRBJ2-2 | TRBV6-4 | ASSASESGELF
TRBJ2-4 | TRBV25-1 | ASSEDRDRAVQY
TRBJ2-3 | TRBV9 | ASSEGGGIRY
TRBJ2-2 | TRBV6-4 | ASSDNGDTGELF